The T cell receptor (beta chain) under discussion was sequenced for a study of low-dose radiotherapy and immunotherapy resistance in tumors. Study overall: The study gave Cohort 2 1 Gy per fraction every two weeks, totaling 13 Gy over 26 weeks. Every two weeks, cyclophosphamide 200 mg/m2 was infused one day before radiation plus immunotherapy.

This clonotype was picked up many times. Alpha- and beta-chain coverage of first-strand cDNA came from TRAV- and TRBV-specific primers. PCR amplification of the TCRs was performed with Phusion for 20 to 25 PCR cycles, and it relied on a constant-region primer together with a V-primer adapter. TCRdb reprocessed the reads via MiXCR and lists one record per CDR3 protein. Seen here are roughly 76,000 distinct CDR3 sequences, over 15% observed once, and the top ten hold around 6.1%. Time point noted: before trial treatment. It was nivolumab, ipilimumab, aspirin, low-dose cyclophosphamide and low-dose radiotherapy that donors received. The CDR3 runs to 14 residues. Trimming at V came to 9 bases and at J to 6 bases, leaving 11 bases not matched to a gene. Germline V lookup: CDR1 LNHDA, CDR2 SQIVND (reference sequence).

The genes are TRBV19 and TRBJ1-2, with 9 nucleotides matching TRBD1. Sequences were derived from PBMCs, sampled before treatment. This receptor was identified in a male donor with prostate cancer. The CDR3 DNA is TGTGCCAGCCAGACAGGGGGTAGAGTGAATGGCTACACCTTC. Translation gives CASQTGGRVNGYTF.